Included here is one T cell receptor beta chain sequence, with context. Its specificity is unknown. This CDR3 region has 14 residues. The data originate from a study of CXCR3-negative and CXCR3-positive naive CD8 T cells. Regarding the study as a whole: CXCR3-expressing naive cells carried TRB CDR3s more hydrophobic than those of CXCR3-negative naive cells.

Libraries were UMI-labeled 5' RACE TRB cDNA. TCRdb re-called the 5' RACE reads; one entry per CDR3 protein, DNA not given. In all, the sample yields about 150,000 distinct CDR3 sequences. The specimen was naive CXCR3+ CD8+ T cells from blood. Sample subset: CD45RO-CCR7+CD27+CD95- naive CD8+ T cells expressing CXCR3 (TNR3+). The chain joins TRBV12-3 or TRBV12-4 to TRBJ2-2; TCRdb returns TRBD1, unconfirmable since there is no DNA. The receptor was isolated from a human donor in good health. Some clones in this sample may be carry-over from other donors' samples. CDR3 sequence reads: CASSHWTGPGELFF.